This is a list of T cell receptor beta chains from one sample in a study of blood T cell repertoires in COVID-19. Libraries were prepared by immunoSEQ multiplex PCR; TCRdb keeps only in-frame clonotypes and omits some of them. There are just under 350,000 clones in the sample; almost 90% occur only once, and around 7.9% lies in the top ten. The sequencing sample was made of peripheral blood. These receptors were obtained from a woman in her 70s with COVID-19, enrolled during active disease. Both conserved end residues are part of each CDR3. D genes are given only for firm matches. For some rows the clone size is stated as once, few or many, or as a class when expanded; others skip it.

- | TRBJ1-2 | - | TRBV5-1 | CASSSVQMSGGYTF | TGCGCCAGCAGCTCGGTCCAGATGTCGGGTGGCTACACCTTC
- | TRBJ1-2 | few | TRBV5-4 | CASSNPKGLVYGYTF | TGTGCCAGCAGTAACCCAAAGGGACTGGTCTATGGCTACACCTTC
- | TRBJ2-7 | - | TRBV6-6 | CASSPRDFSYEQYF | TGTGCCAGCAGTCCTCGGGACTTCTCCTACGAGCAGTACTTC
- | TRBJ1-4 | - | TRBV28 | CASSPGQPSREKLFF | TGTGCCAGCAGTCCAGGACAGCCTTCGCGGGAAAAACTGTTTTTT
- | TRBJ1-6 | - | TRBV11-2 | CASSFDSPGGSPLHF | TGTGCCAGCAGCTTCGACAGCCCGGGAGGGTCACCCCTCCACTTT
- | TRBJ2-7 | - | TRBV15 | CATSRDSGLTSYEQYF | TGTGCCACCAGCAGAGATAGTGGACTGACCTCCTACGAGCAGTACTTC
TRBD1 | TRBJ2-6 | - | TRBV5-1 | CASSAGQVGSGANVLTF | TGCGCCAGCAGCGCGGGACAGGTGGGCTCTGGGGCCAACGTCCTGACTTTC
- | TRBJ1-5 | many | TRBV3-1/TRBV3-2 | CASSQDGGGNQPQHF | TGTGCCAGCAGCCAAGATGGGGGGGGGAATCAGCCCCAGCATTTT
- | TRBJ1-1 | - | TRBV6-2/TRBV6-3 | CASSFEGNTEAFF | TGTGCCAGCAGTTTCGAGGGGAACACTGAAGCTTTCTTT
- | TRBJ2-2 | - | TRBV10-3 | CAIKGGGNTGELFF | TGTGCCATCAAGGGCGGGGGCAACACCGGGGAGCTGTTTTTT
- | TRBJ2-3 | - | TRBV15 | CATSREAPDTQYF | TGTGCCACCAGCAGAGAAGCCCCAGATACGCAGTATTTT
TRBD1 | TRBJ1-2 | - | TRBV4-1 | CASSQPGTGSSYGYTF | TGCGCCAGCAGCCAACCCGGGACAGGGTCCTCTTATGGCTACACCTTC
TRBD2 | TRBJ2-1 | - | TRBV27 | CASSLLEPSGFNEQFF | TGTGCCAGCAGTTTATTAGAGCCTAGCGGGTTCAATGAGCAGTTCTTC
- | TRBJ1-2 | - | TRBV12-3/TRBV12-4 | CASNPGRDYGYTF | TGTGCCAGCAACCCTGGCCGTGACTATGGCTACACCTTC
- | TRBJ2-7 | - | TRBV7-8 | CASSLDRLGREQYF | TGTGCCAGCAGCTTAGACAGACTAGGGCGCGAGCAGTACTTC
TRBD1 | TRBJ1-5 | - | TRBV5-8 | CASSSRDRFNQPQHF | TGTGCCAGCAGCTCCCGGGACAGGTTCAATCAGCCCCAGCATTTT
TRBD1 | TRBJ1-2 | - | TRBV27 | CASRATGSKVGYTF | TGTGCCAGCAGAGCGACAGGGTCTAAGGTGGGCTACACCTTC
- | TRBJ1-1 | - | TRBV7-2 | CASTLQGAEAFF | TGTGCCAGCACCCTACAGGGTGCTGAAGCTTTCTTT
- | TRBJ2-7 | - | TRBV18 | CASSPQGISEQYF | TGTGCCAGCTCACCCCAGGGAATATCCGAGCAGTACTTC
- | TRBJ1-1 | - | TRBV10-2 | CASSESATEAFF | TGCGCCAGCAGTGAGTCGGCCACTGAAGCTTTCTTT
TRBD1 | TRBJ1-5 | few | TRBV30 | CAWSITGGAWPQHF | TGTGCCTGGAGTATAACAGGGGGCGCGTGGCCCCAGCATTTT
TRBD1 | TRBJ1-1 | - | TRBV2 | CASRGTGGAGTEAFF | TGTGCCAGCAGGGGAACAGGGGGCGCGGGCACTGAAGCTTTCTTT
- | TRBJ2-1 | - | TRBV18 | CASSPNSGDYNEQFF | TGTGCCAGCTCACCCAACTCCGGGGATTACAATGAGCAGTTCTTC
TRBD1 | TRBJ2-5 | - | TRBV5-4 | CASARGQETQYF | TGTGCCAGCGCCAGGGGGCAGGAGACCCAGTACTTC
- | TRBJ2-2 | - | TRBV4-1 | CASSFRDIGGELFF | TGCGCCAGCAGCTTCCGGGACATAGGCGGGGAGCTGTTTTTT
- | TRBJ2-3 | - | TRBV6-5 | CASSYTGTRSTDTQYF | TGTGCCAGCAGTTACACCGGGACACGAAGCACAGATACGCAGTATTTT
TRBD2 | TRBJ2-7 | - | TRBV29-1 | CSAVPSGGPSYEQYF | TGCAGCGCCGTCCCTAGCGGGGGGCCCTCCTACGAGCAGTACTTC
TRBD2 | TRBJ2-3 | once | TRBV4-2 | CASSRAPTSGGGGILAQYF | TGTGCCAGCAGCCGGGCCCCGACTAGCGGGGGGGGCGGTATCCTGGCGCAGTATTTT
TRBD1 | TRBJ2-1 | - | TRBV6-5 | CASRGTGGGNEQFF | TGTGCCAGCAGGGGGACAGGGGGAGGGAATGAGCAGTTCTTC
- | TRBJ1-1 | - | TRBV5-5 | CASSLAAAGGSFRVAFF | TGTGCCAGCAGCTTGGCCGCGGCAGGCGGTTCATTCAGGGTCGCTTTCTTT
TRBD1 | TRBJ1-4 | - | TRBV19 | CATQRPGGPTNEKLFF | TGTGCCACCCAAAGGCCAGGGGGACCAACTAATGAAAAACTGTTTTTT
TRBD2 | TRBJ2-7 | once | TRBV15 | CATSFGAGGQFEQYF | TGTGCCACCAGTTTCGGAGCGGGGGGGCAATTCGAGCAGTACTTC
TRBD1 | TRBJ2-4 | - | TRBV4-3 | CASSQVPDRGWDIQYF | TGCGCCAGCAGCCAAGTCCCGGACAGGGGTTGGGACATTCAGTACTTC
- | TRBJ1-2 | - | TRBV5-8 | CASSFGQVYGYTF | TGTGCCAGCAGCTTCGGCCAGGTTTATGGCTACACCTTC
TRBD2 | TRBJ2-1 | - | TRBV27 | CASSSAGARDEQFF | TGTGCCAGCAGTTCAGCGGGAGCTAGGGATGAGCAGTTCTTC
- | TRBJ1-1 | - | TRBV7-9 | CASSLGGGNTEAFF | TGTGCCAGCAGCTTAGGTGGAGGGAACACTGAAGCTTTCTTT
- | TRBJ1-2 | - | TRBV6-5 | CASSYAGTPVDGYTF | TGTGCCAGCAGTTACGCCGGGACACCCGTCGATGGCTACACCTTC
- | TRBJ1-2 | - | TRBV20-1 | CSASHLGRLGYTF | TGCAGTGCTAGTCATTTGGGGCGTCTTGGCTACACCTTC
TRBD1 | TRBJ1-1 | many | TRBV14 | CASSPRTGGRGMYTEAFF | TGTGCCAGCAGCCCGAGGACAGGGGGAAGGGGAATGTACACTGAAGCTTTCTTT
- | TRBJ2-3 | once | TRBV3-1/TRBV3-2 | CASSPGAGPDTQYF | TGTGCCAGCAGCCCAGGAGCGGGCCCAGATACGCAGTATTTT
- | TRBJ1-2 | - | TRBV2 | CASSTGMGYTF | TGTGCCAGCAGTACAGGGATGGGCTACACCTTC
- | TRBJ1-5 | - | TRBV6-5 | CASSYSTSGFSQPQHF | TGTGCCAGCAGTTACTCGACCTCGGGATTCAGTCAGCCCCAGCATTTT
- | TRBJ2-3 | - | TRBV4-3 | CASSQEVMRGTSTDTQYF | TGCGCCAGCAGCCAAGAGGTGATGAGAGGAACTAGCACAGATACGCAGTATTTT
TRBD1 | TRBJ1-2 | - | TRBV6-5 | CASSYSAGGSYGYTF | TGTGCCAGCAGTTACTCGGCAGGGGGGTCCTATGGCTACACCTTC
TRBD1 | TRBJ1-5 | - | TRBV11-3 | CASSFEGTGGARVLDQPQHF | TGTGCCAGCAGCTTTGAGGGGACAGGGGGCGCGAGGGTCTTGGATCAGCCCCAGCATTTT
- | TRBJ1-5 | - | TRBV28 | CASSLYQGSNQPQHF | TGTGCCAGCAGTTTATATCAGGGGAGCAATCAGCCCCAGCATTTT
- | TRBJ1-1 | - | TRBV3-1/TRBV3-2 | CASSHEGNTEAFF | TGTGCCAGCAGCCACGAGGGGAACACTGAAGCTTTCTTT
- | TRBJ1-2 | - | TRBV20-1 | CSASAGLSNYGYTF | TGCAGTGCTAGTGCAGGACTTTCTAACTATGGCTACACCTTC